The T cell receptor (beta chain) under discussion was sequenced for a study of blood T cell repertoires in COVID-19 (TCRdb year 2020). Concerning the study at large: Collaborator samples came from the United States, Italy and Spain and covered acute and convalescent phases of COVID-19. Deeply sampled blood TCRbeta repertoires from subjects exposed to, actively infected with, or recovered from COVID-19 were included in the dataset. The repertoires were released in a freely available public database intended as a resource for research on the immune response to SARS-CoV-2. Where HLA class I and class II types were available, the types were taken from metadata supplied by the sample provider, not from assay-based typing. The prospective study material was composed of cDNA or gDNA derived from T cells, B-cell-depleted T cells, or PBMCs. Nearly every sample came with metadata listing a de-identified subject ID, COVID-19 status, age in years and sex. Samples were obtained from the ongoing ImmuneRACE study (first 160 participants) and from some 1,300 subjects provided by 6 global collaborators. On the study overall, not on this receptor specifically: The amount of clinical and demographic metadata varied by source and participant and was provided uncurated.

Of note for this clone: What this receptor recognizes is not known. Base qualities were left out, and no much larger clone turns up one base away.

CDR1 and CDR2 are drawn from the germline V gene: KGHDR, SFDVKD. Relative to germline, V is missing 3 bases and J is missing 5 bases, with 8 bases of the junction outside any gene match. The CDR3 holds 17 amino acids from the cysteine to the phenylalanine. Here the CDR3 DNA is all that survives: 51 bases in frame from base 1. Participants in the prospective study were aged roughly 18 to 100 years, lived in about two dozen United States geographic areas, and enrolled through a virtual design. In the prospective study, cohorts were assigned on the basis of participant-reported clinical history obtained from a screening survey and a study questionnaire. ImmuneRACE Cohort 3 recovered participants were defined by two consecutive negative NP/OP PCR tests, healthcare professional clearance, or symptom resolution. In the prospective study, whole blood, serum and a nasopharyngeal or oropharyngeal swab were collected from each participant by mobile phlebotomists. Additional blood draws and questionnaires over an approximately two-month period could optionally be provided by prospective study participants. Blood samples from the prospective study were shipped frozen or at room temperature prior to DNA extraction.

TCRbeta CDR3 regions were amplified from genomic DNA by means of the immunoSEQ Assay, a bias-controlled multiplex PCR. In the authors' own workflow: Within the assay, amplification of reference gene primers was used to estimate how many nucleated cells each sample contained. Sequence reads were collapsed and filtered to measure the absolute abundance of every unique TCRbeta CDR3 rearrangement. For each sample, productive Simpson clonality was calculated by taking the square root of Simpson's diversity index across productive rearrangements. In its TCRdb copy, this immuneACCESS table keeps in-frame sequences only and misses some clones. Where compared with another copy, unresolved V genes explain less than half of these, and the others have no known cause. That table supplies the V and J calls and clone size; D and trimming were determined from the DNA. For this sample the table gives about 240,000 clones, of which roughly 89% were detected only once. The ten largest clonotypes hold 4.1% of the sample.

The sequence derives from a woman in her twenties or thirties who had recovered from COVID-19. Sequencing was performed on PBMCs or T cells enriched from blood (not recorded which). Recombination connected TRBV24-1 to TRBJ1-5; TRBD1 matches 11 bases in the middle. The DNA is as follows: TGTGCCACCAGTGATGCCGGGACAGGGGGATCGGATCAGCCCCAGCATTTT. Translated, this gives CATSDAGTGGSDQPQHF.